The 17 T cell receptor beta chains given below trace back to one sample, sequenced in a study of blood T cell repertoires in COVID-19. Measured with immunoSEQ multiplex PCR; TCRdb has only the in-frame clones, and not every one. The data show approximately 110,000 clones, roughly 84% seen once. The specimen was peripheral blood. The receptors stem from a human donor in a cohort sampled during active COVID-19.

The chain combines TRBV28 with TRBJ2-5; a possible D gene is TRBD2 (5 bases). The CDR3 has 14 residues. V was cut by 4 bases and J by 4 bases, with 13 bases left in between. The V gene's germline CDR1 is MDHEN and CDR2 SYDVKM. As DNA, the CDR3 is TGTGCCAGCAGTTCCCCGATCCGGGGAGAGACCCAGTACTTC. Amino acid sequence: CASSSPIRGETQYF.

The chain links TRBV4-2 to TRBJ1-2; D is undetermined. Germline CDR1 reads LGHNA; CDR2 reads YNFKEQ. CDR3 length: 14 residues. Trimming took 1 base from V and 5 from J, leaving 11 bases between them. Here the CDR3 DNA reads TGTGCCAGCAGCCAAGTCGGCGGAAAATATGGCTACACCTTC. Protein: CASSQVGGKYGYTF.

The chain uses TRBV4-2 and TRBJ1-2, with D hard to call. The CDR3 totals 14 residues. V lost 1 base and J lost 2, with 8 bases in between. Germline values: CDR1 LGHNA, CDR2 YNFKEQ. This CDR3 reads CASSQGAANYGYTF. DNA for the CDR3: TGTGCCAGCAGCCAAGGCGCAGCGAACTATGGCTACACCTTC.

V gene TRBV2 combines with J gene TRBJ1-2; no definite D call. V was cut by 8 bases and J by 7 bases, with 8 bases left in between. The CDR3 length is 10 residues. Germline loops: CDR1 SNHLY, CDR2 FYNNEI. Here the CDR3 DNA reads TGTGCCAGCGAGGTAGGTGGCTACACCTTC. This gives the protein CASEVGGYTF.

This clone appeared once. The chain recombines TRBV19 with TRBJ1-4, with no clear D. V lost 5 bases and J 4 bases, leaving 11 bases between the germline ends. There are 14 residues in the CDR3. Germline CDR1 reads LNHDA; CDR2 reads SQIVND (reference sequence). This CDR3 is CASSAGRGNEKLFF. In DNA form, the CDR3 reads TGTGCCAGTAGTGCCGGCAGAGGTAATGAAAAACTGTTTTTT.

This chain connects TRBV12-5 to TRBJ1-2; D possibly corresponds to TRBD1 (6 bases). Germline V gene lookup returns CDR1 LGHNT and CDR2 FRNRAP. CDR3 length: 13 residues. V was trimmed by 6 bases and J by 5 bases, leaving 13 bases between them. The CDR3 is CASGFATGYGYTF. CDR3 sequence (DNA): TGTGCTAGTGGCTTCGCCACAGGGTATGGCTACACCTTC.

The chain combines TRBV27 with TRBJ2-1; D might be TRBD1 (6 bases). Germline values: CDR1 MNHEY, CDR2 SMNVEV (reference sequence). The CDR3 loop spans 15 amino acids. Trimming pared 5 bases from V and 4 bases from J, leaving 15 bases between. CDR3 sequence (DNA): TGTGCCAGCAGTAGGGGACATCCTTCATACAATGAGCAGTTCTTC. Protein product: CASSRGHPSYNEQFF.

The chain links TRBV5-1 to TRBJ1-2, with TRBD1 matching 11 bases. CDR1 is SGHRS, CDR2 YFSETQ, per germline. The CDR3 covers 15 residues. Trimming removed 3 bases from V and 4 bases from J; junction bases left unmatched: 5. This CDR3 is CASSWDRGETYGYTF. The CDR3 DNA sequence: TGCGCCAGCAGCTGGGACAGGGGGGAGACCTATGGCTACACCTTC.

The chain carries TRBV11-2 and TRBJ1-2; D may be TRBD1 (5 bases). Trimming removed 4 bases from V and 3 bases from J, with 9 bases in between. The CDR3 extends over 13 amino acids. Germline V gives CDR1 SGHAT, CDR2 FQNNGV. This chain's CDR3 is CASSSGGYYGYTF. The CDR3 region has the DNA TGTGCCAGCAGCTCTGGGGGGTACTATGGCTACACCTTC. The entire variable domain, with the rest obtained from reference TRBV11-2 and TRBJ1-2, is as follows: EAGVAQSPRYKIIEKRQSVAFWCNPISGHATLYWYQQILGQGPKLLIQFQNNGVVDDSQLPKDRFSAERLKGVDSTLKIQPAKLEDSAVYLCASSSGGYYGYTFGSGTRLTVV.

The CDR3 region is CASSTDRGSNEKLFF. The CDR3, as DNA: TGTGCCAGCAGCACGGACAGGGGCTCTAATGAAAAACTGTTTTTT. V is TRBV7-9 and J is TRBJ1-4, with 9 bases fitting TRBD1. V lost 5 bases, J lost 3 bases, and 4 bases stayed unmatched. This CDR3 has 15 residues. Germline assignment: CDR1 SEHNR and CDR2 FQNEAQ (reference sequence). The whole variable domain, filled in from reference TRBV7-9 and TRBJ1-4, reads DTGVSQNPRHKITKRGQNVTFRCDPISEHNRLYWYRQTLGQGPEFLTYFQNEAQLEKSRLLSDRFSAERPKGSFSTLEIQRTEQGDSAMYLCASSTDRGSNEKLFFGSGTQLSVL.

The chain couples TRBV6-2 or TRBV6-3 to TRBJ1-1; D is unresolved. The CDR3 sequence is 12 residues long. The germline CDR1 and CDR2 sequences are MNHEY and SVGEGT. Trimming cost V 2 bases and J 4 bases, with 5 bases left between them. The CDR3 here is CASSYDSTEAFF. The CDR3 bases are TGTGCCAGCAGTTACGACTCCACTGAAGCTTTCTTT.

The rearrangement uses TRBV25-1 and TRBJ2-1; possibly TRBD1 for D (5 bases). The CDR3 loop spans 13 amino acids. V lost 4 bases and J lost 10, with 14 bases in between. Germline V lookup: CDR1 MGHDK, CDR2 SYGVNS. CDR3 coding DNA: TGTGCCAGCAGTGGGGCAGGGCAATACGAGCAGTTCTTC. Its translation is CASSGAGQYEQFF.

The chain uses TRBV6-6 and TRBJ2-2; 7 bases align to TRBD2. The CDR3 covers 14 residues. V gave up 11 bases and J gave up 2 bases; unmatched junction bases: 8. From germline, CDR1 is MNHNY and CDR2 SVGAGI (reference sequence). The CDR3 spells CAARAGENTGELFF. The DNA of the CDR3 is TGTGCCGCGAGGGCGGGGGAAAACACCGGGGAGCTGTTTTTT.

The rearrangement uses TRBV5-1 and TRBJ1-1; 7 bases line up with TRBD1. This CDR3 region has 14 residues. Germline-derived CDR1 and CDR2 are SGHRS and YFSETQ. The V gene end was trimmed by 1 base and the J gene end by 3 bases; junction bases not matched to a gene: 3. The CDR3 bases are TGCGCCAGCAGCTTGATCACAGGGGACACTGAAGCTTTCTTT. Translating gives CASSLITGDTEAFF. The variable domain in full, with the rest retrieved from reference TRBV5-1 and TRBJ1-1, is KAGVTQTPRYLIKTRGQQVTLSCSPISGHRSVSWYQQTPGQGLQFLFEYFSETQRNKGNFPGRFSGRQFSNSRSEMNVSTLELGDSALYLCASSLITGDTEAFFGQGTRLTVV.

The V gene is TRBV6-5, the J gene TRBJ2-7; the match to TRBD2 covers 8 bases. CDR1 is MNHEY and CDR2 is SVGAGI in the germline V gene. There are 13 residues in the CDR3. After removal of 6 bases from V and 2 bases from J, the junction contained 3 bases not matched to a gene. CDR3 sequence reads: CASREGLAYEQYF. Here the CDR3 DNA reads TGTGCCAGCAGAGAGGGACTAGCCTACGAGCAGTACTTC.

The chain recombines TRBV6-2 or TRBV6-3 with TRBJ1-2; D gene uncertain. Germline CDR1 MNHEY, CDR2 SVGEGT. The CDR3 is made up of 13 amino acids. The ends were cut back, 6 bases at V and 4 bases at J, with 12 bases in the middle. For the CDR3, the DNA is TGTGCCAGCAGCGACAACCGTATCTATGGCTACACCTTC. Protein sequence: CASSDNRIYGYTF.

The chain has TRBV18 and TRBJ1-1; possibly TRBD1 for D (5 bases). V was pared by 3 bases and J by 3 bases, with 8 bases between. This CDR3 comprises 13 residues. Looked up from germline, CDR1 is KGHSH and CDR2 is LQKENI. Here the CDR3 DNA reads TGTGCCAGCTCACCGGGCAGGGACACTGAAGCTTTCTTT. This encodes CASSPGRDTEAFF.